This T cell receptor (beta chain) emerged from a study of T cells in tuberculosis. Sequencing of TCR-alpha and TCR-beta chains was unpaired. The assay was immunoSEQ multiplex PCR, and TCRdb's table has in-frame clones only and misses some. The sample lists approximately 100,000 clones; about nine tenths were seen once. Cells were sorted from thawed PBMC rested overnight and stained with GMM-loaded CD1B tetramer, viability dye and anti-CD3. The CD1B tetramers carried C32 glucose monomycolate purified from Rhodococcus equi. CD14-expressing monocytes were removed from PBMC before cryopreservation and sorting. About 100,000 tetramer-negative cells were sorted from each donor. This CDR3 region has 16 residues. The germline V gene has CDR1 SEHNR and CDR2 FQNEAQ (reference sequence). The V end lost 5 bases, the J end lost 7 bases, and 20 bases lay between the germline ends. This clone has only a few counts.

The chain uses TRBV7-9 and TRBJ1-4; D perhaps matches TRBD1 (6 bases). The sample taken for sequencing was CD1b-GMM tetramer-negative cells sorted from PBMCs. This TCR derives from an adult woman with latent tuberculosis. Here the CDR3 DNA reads TGTGCCAGCAGCAGTTATTGGACAGAACAGACTGAAAAACTGTTTTTT. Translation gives CASSSYWTEQTEKLFF. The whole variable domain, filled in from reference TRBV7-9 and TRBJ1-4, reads DTGVSQNPRHKITKRGQNVTFRCDPISEHNRLYWYRQTLGQGPEFLTYFQNEAQLEKSRLLSDRFSAERPKGSFSTLEIQRTEQGDSAMYLCASSSYWTEQTEKLFFGSGTQLSVL.